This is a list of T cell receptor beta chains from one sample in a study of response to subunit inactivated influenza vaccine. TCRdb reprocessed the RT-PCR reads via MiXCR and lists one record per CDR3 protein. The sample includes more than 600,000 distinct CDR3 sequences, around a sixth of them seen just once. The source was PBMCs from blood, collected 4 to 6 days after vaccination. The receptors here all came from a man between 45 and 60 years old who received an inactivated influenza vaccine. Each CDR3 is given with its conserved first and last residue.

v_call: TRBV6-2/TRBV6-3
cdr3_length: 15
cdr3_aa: CASSHLQGARETQYF

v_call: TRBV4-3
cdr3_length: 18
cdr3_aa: CASSQDYFGQGAGETQYF

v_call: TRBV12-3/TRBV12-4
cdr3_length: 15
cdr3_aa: CASKLAGSGTDTQYF

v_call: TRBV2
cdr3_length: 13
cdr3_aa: CASTKDRGETQYF

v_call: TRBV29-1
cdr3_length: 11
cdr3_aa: CSVRTSSEAFF

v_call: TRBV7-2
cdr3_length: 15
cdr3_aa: CASSLDSSGANVLTF

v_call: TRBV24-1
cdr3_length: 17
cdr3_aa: CATSDASSGGAQETQYF

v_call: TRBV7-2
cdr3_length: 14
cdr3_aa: CASSLDSIAYEQYF

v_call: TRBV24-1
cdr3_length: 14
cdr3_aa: CATSDPSDTGELFF

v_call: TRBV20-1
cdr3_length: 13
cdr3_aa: CSASGGANYGYTF

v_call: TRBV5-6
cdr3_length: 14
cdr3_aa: CASSLERGHSPLHF

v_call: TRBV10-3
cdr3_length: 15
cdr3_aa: CAISGASGHYNEQFF

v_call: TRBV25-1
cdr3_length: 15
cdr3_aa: CASSEGGRQSYGYTF

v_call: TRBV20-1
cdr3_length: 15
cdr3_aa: CSARDPQGLTYGYTF

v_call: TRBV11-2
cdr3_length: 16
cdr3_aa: CASSLATGGGNQPQHF

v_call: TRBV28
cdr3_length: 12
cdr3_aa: CATDRVRQPQHF

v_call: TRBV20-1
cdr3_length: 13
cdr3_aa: CSAKGERIDTQYF

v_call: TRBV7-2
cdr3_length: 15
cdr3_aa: CASRPGAPYNSPLHF

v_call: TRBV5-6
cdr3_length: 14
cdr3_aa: CASSIASGGTEAFF

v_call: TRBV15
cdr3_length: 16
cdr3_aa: CATSGRGSGRANEQFF

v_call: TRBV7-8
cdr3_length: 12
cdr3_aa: CASPGWNQPQHF

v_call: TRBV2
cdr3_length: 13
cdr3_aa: CASSISGDGEQFF

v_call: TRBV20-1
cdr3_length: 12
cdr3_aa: CSASRSNNEQFF

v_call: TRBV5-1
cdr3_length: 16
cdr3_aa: CASSLTSGTGTYEQYF

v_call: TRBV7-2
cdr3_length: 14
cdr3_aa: CAGSSGLSQETQYF

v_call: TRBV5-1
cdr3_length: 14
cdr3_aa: CASSLSQGMQPQHF

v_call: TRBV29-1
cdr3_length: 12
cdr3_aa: CSVGGRDGEQYF

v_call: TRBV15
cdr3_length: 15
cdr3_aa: CATSRGRDPPYEQYF

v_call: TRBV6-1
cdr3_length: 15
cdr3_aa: CASSGLAGRGDEQFF

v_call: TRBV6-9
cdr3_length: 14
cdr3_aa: CASSRGGLGNTIYF

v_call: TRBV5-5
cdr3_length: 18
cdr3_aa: CASSLVAGTGRESYGYTF

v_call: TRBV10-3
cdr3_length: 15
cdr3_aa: CAISEKWAGAVEQYF

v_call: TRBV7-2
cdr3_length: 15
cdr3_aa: CASSSRGGVSQPQHF

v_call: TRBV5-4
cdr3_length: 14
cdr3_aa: CASSPGGPGNIQYF

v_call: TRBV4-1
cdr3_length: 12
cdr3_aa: CASSQENTEAFF

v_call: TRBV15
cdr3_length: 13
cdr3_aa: CATSRGRGTEAFF

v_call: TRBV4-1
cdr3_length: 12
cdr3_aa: CASSLRGEILTF

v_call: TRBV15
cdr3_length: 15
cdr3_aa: CATSRDIISAVRLFF

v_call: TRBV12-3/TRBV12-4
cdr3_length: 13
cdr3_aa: CASSSTGLEGYTF

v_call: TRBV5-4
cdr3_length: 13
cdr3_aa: CASSGTRPDTQYF

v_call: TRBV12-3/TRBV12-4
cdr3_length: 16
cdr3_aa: CASRPQGGSGRDTQYF

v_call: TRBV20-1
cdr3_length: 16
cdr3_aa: CSARDHLGMSNQPQHF

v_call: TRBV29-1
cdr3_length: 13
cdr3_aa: CSVGSGRAHEQYF

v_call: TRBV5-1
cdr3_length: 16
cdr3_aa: CASRKSGTANSYEQYF

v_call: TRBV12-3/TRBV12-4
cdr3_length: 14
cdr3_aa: CASSSRSPDTEAFF

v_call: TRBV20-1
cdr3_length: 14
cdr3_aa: CSARVAQQQETQYF

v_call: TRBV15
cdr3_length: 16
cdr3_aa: CATSRGGAGPPREQYF

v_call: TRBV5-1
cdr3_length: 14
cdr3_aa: CASSLAGGSDTQYF

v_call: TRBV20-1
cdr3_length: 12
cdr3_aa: CSAAPAEETQYF